This TCR beta chain was recovered during a study of CD8 T cells in Susac syndrome. CDR1 is LGHNA, CDR2 YNFKEQ, per germline. The V segment lost 4 bases and the J segment 1 base; nucleotides outside the gene matches: 3. CDR3 length equals 16 residues. The authors reverse transcribed roughly 0.5 to 1 ug RNA with random hexamers. Each CDR3 protein is one row after TCRdb ran MiXCR on the immunoSEQ multiplex PCR reads. This table has about 300,000 distinct CDR3 sequences, about nine tenths appearing once. The sequence was obtained from a human donor with multiple sclerosis. The chain has TRBV4-2 and TRBJ2-6; TRBD2 aligns across 8 bases. Sequencing was performed on CD8+ T cells from PBMCs. The CDR3 sequence: CASSPRGGSGANVLTF. The CDR3 DNA is TGTGCCAGCAGCCCCCGCGGGGGGTCTGGGGCCAACGTCCTGACTTTC.